This TCR beta chain was found in a study of blood T cells in healthy people across ages. Through a sample-barcoded 5' primer and a J-beta primer mix, a second PCR was run for roughly 7 to 11 cycles. Each cDNA molecule carried a tag from a template-switch adaptor that contained 12 random nucleotides. TCRdb ran MiXCR on the 5' RACE reads and lists one entry per CDR3 protein. The profile shows 750,000 to 950,000 distinct CDR3 sequences, under 35% of them singletons. The V gene end was trimmed by 5 bases and the J gene end by 6 bases; junction bases not matched to a gene: 3. The CDR3 totals 12 residues. The germline V gene encodes CDR1 SGHTA and CDR2 FQGNSA. This clonotype was recorded at least ten times. The target antigen is unknown. The study's findings and limits: Investigators viewed diversity estimates from one million T cells as underestimates, the study reported. With donor CMV status unknown, expanded clonotype changes were possibly confounded.

This same sample was also taken into another study, of T cells of mothers and their children.

The receptor's source is a woman between 40 and 50 years old in good health. The rearrangement links TRBV7-2 to TRBJ1-2; 7 bases fit TRBD1. Sample: blood. The CDR3 coding sequence is TGTGCCAGCAGCGGGGGACAGAATGGCTACACCTTC. This gives the protein CASSGGQNGYTF.